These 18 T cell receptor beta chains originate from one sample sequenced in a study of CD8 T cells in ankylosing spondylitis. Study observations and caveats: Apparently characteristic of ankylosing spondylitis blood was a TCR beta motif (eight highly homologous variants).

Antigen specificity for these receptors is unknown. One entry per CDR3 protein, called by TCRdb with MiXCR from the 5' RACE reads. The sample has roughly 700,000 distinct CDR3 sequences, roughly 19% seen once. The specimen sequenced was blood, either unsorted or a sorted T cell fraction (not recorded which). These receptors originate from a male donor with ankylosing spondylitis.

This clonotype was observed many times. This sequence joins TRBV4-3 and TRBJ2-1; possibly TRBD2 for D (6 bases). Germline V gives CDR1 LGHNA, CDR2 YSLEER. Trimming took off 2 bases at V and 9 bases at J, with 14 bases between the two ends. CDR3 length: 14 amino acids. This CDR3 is CASSQTRLVGEQFF. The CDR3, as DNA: TGCGCCAGCAGCCAAACCCGACTAGTTGGTGAGCAGTTCTTC.

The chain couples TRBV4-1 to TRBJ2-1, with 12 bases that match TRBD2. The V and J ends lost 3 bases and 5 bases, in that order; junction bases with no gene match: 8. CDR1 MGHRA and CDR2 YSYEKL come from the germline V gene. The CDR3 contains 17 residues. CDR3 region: CASSQSLWTSGDNEQFF. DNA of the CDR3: TGCGCCAGCAGCCAGTCCCTCTGGACTAGCGGGGACAATGAGCAGTTCTTC.

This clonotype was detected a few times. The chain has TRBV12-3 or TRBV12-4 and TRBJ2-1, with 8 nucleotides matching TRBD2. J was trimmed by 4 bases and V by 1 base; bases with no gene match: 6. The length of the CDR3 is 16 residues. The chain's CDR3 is CASSLGWRGEYNEQFF. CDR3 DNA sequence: TGTGCCAGCAGTTTAGGCTGGCGGGGGGAATACAATGAGCAGTTCTTC.

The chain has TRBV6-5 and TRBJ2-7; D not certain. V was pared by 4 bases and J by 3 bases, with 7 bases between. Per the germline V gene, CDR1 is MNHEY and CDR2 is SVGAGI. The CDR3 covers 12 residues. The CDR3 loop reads CASSSNIYEQYF. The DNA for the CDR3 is TGTGCCAGCAGTTCTAACATCTACGAGCAGTACTTC.

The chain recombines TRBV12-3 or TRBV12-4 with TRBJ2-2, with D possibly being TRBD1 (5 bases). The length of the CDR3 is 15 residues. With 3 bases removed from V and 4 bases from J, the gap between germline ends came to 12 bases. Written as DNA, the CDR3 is TGTGCCAGCAGTTTGGACATCACAAGCACCGGGGAGCTGTTTTTT. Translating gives CASSLDITSTGELFF.

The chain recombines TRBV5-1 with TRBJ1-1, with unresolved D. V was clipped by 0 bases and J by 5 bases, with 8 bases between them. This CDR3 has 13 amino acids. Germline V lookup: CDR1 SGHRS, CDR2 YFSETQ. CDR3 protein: CASSLVSRTEAFF. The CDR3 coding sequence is TGCGCCAGCAGCTTGGTTTCGAGAACTGAAGCTTTCTTT.

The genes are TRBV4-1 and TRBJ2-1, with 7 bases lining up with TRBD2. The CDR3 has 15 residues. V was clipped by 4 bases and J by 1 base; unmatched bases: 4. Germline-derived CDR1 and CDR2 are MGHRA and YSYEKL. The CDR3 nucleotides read TGCGCCAGCAGCCCCAGCGGGGATTCCTACAATGAGCAGTTCTTC. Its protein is CASSPSGDSYNEQFF.

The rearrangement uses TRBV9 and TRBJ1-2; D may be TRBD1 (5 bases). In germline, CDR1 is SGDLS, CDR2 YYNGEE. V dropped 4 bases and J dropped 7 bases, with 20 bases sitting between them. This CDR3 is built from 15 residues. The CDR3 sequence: CASSPQSAGRGGYTF. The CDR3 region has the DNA TGTGCCAGCAGCCCCCAGAGTGCAGGGAGGGGTGGCTACACCTTC.

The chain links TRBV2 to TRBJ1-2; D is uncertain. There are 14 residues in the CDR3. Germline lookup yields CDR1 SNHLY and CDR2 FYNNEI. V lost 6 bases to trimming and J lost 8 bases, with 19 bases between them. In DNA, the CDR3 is TGTGCCAGCAGCAAAGACATCGCGGCGGTCGGCTACACCTTC. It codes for CASSKDIAAVGYTF.

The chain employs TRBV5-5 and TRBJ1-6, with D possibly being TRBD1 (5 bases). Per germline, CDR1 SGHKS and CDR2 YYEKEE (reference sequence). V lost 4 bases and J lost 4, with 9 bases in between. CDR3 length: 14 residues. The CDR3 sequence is CASSPGRYNSPLHF. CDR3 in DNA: TGTGCCAGCAGCCCGGGACGGTATAATTCACCCCTCCACTTT. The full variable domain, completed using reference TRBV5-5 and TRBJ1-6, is DAGVTQSPTHLIKTRGQQVTLRCSPISGHKSVSWYQQVLGQGPQFIFQYYEKEERGRGNFPDRFSARQFPNYSSELNVNALLLGDSALYLCASSPGRYNSPLHFGNGTRLTVT.

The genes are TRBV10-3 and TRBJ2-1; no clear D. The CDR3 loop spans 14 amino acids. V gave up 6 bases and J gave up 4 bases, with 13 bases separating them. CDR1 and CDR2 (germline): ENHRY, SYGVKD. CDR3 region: CAIRDPEPYNEQFF. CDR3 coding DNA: TGTGCCATCAGAGACCCAGAGCCGTACAATGAGCAGTTCTTC.

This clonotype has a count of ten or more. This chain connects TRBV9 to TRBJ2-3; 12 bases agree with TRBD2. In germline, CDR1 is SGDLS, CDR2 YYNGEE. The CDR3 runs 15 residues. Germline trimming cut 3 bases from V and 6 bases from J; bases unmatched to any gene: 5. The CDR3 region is CASSELAGGLDTQYF. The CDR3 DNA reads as TGTGCCAGCAGCGAACTAGCGGGGGGTCTTGATACGCAGTATTTT.

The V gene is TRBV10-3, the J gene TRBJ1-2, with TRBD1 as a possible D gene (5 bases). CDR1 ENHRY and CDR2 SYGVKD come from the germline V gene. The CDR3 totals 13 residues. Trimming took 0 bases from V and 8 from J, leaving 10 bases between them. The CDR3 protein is CAISESGGIGYTF. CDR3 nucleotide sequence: TGTGCCATCAGTGAGTCGGGGGGGATAGGCTACACCTTC.

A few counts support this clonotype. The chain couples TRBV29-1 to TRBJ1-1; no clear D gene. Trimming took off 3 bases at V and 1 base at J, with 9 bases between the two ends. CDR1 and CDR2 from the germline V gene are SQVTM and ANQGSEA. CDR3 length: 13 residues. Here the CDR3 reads CSVEPGSNTEAFF. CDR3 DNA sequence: TGCAGCGTTGAGCCCGGGTCGAACACTGAAGCTTTCTTT. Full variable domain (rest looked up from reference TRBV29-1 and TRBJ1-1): SAVISQKPSRDICQRGTSLTIQCQVDSQVTMMFWYRQQPGQSLTLIATANQGSEATYESGFVIDKFPISRPNLTFSTLTVSNMSPEDSSIYLCSVEPGSNTEAFFGQGTRLTVV.

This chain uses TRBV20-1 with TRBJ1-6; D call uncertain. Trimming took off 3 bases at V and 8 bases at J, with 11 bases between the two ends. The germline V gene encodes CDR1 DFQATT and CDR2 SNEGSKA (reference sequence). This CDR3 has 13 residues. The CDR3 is CSASSDGDSPLHF. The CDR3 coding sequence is TGCAGTGCTAGTTCCGATGGGGATTCACCCCTCCACTTT.

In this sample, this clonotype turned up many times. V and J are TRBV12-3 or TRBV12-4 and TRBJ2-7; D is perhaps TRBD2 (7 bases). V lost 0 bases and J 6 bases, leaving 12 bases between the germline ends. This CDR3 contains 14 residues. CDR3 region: CASSLAGGHGEQYF. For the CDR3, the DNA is TGTGCCAGCAGTTTAGCGGGGGGGCACGGCGAGCAGTACTTC.

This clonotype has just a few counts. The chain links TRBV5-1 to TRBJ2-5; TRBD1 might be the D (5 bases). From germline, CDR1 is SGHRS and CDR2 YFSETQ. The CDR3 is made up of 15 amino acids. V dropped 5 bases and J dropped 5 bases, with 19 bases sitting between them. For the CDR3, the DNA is TGCGCCAGCAGACTCTTGACAGTGTCCGGGGAGACCCAGTACTTC. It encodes CASRLLTVSGETQYF.

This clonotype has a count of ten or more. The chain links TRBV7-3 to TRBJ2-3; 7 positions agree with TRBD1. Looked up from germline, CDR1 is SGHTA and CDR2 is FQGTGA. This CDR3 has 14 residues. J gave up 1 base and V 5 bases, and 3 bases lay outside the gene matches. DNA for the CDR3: TGTGCCAGCAGCCCTGACAGGGGCACAGATACGCAGTATTTT. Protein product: CASSPDRGTDTQYF.